These 23 T cell receptor beta chains were all obtained from the same sample, sequenced in a study of blood T cell repertoires in COVID-19. Sequencing was performed with immunoSEQ multiplex PCR; in TCRdb, only in-frame clones are kept and a portion is missing. The repertoire includes around 160,000 clones, roughly 88% of them detected once, and around 8% sits in the top ten. Sequencing was carried out using peripheral blood. These receptors came from a woman aged 55-69 years with COVID-19, enrolled during active disease.

The chain is built from TRBV9 and TRBJ1-2; TRBD1 matches at 10 bases. Germline V gives CDR1 SGDLS, CDR2 YYNGEE. The V gene end was trimmed by 3 bases and the J gene end by 8 bases; junction bases not matched to a gene: 4. The CDR3 extends over 13 amino acids. CDR3 nucleotide sequence: TGTGCCAGCAGCGCCCGGACAGGGGGAGGCTACACCTTC. Translating it yields CASSARTGGGYTF.

This clone has a single count. The rearrangement joins TRBV15 to TRBJ2-7; D possibly corresponds to TRBD2 (6 bases). V lost 0 bases and J 7 bases, leaving 13 bases between the germline ends. This CDR3 is built from 14 residues. Germline assignment: CDR1 LNHNV and CDR2 YYDKDF (reference sequence). The CDR3 region is CATSRDRAGREQYF. In nucleotides, the CDR3 is TGTGCCACCAGCAGAGATAGGGCGGGGCGGGAGCAGTACTTC.

The V gene is TRBV29-1, the J gene TRBJ1-6; 7 bases are a match to TRBD1. Germline-derived CDR1 and CDR2 are SQVTM and ANQGSEA. This CDR3 is built from 13 residues. J gave up 6 bases and V 5 bases, and 4 bases lay outside the gene matches. The CDR3, as DNA: TGCAGCGTTCGGACAGGCCCTAATTCACCCCTCCACTTT. It is translated as CSVRTGPNSPLHF.

V gene TRBV3-1 (or the pseudogene TRBV3-2) combines with J gene TRBJ1-2; TRBD1 might be the D (6 bases). V gave up 0 bases and J gave up 4 bases, with 18 bases separating them. CDR1 is LGHDT, CDR2 YNNKEL, per germline (reference sequence). The CDR3 has 17 residues. The CDR3 reads CASSQDLSTGPSYGYTF. In nucleotides, the CDR3 is TGTGCCAGCAGCCAAGATCTCTCGACAGGTCCTTCCTATGGCTACACCTTC.

The chain carries TRBV23-1 and TRBJ1-5; 7 bases align to TRBD1. TRBV23-1 is annotated as an ORF whose role is uncertain. Trimming at V came to 1 base and at J to 4 bases, leaving 16 bases not matched to a gene. The CDR3 contains 19 residues. The CDR3 sequence: CASSQLGPTGNKINQPQHF. CDR3 nucleotides: TGCGCCAGCAGTCAATTGGGTCCGACAGGGAATAAGATAAATCAGCCCCAGCATTTT.

The chain combines TRBV2 with TRBJ1-1; weak D call: TRBD1 (6 bases). The CDR3 is 13 amino acids. The germline CDR1 and CDR2 sequences are SNHLY and FYNNEI. With 3 bases removed from V and 7 bases from J, the gap between germline ends came to 12 bases. CDR3 in DNA: TGTGCCAGCAGTGACCTTAGGGGGGGTGAAGCTTTCTTT. It codes for CASSDLRGGEAFF.

This sequence joins TRBV20-1 and TRBJ2-1, with D possibly TRBD2 on 6 matching bases. The CDR3 spans 15 residues. Germline lookup yields CDR1 DFQATT and CDR2 SNEGSKA (reference sequence). The V and J ends lost 4 bases and 9 bases respectively, with 22 bases between them. The CDR3 protein is CSANDAKSTSFEQFF. The CDR3 bases are TGCAGTGCTAATGACGCAAAATCGACTAGTTTTGAGCAGTTCTTC.

This chain connects TRBV12-3 or TRBV12-4 to TRBJ1-4; 10 bases align to TRBD1. This CDR3 is 13 amino acids long. V lost 11 bases and J lost 11; bases outside the gene matches: 11. As DNA, the CDR3 is TGTGCCTCAGCAGGGGGGACAGGGGATAAACTGTTTTTT. It yields the protein CASAGGTGDKLFF.

J is TRBJ2-7 and V is TRBV5-8, with TRBD1 identical over 7 bases. CDR3 length: 13 amino acids. Germline CDR1 and CDR2: SGHTS and YDEGEE. V trimming: 4 bases; J trimming: 4 bases; junction bases outside the gene matches: 5. CDR3 coding DNA: TGTGCCAGCAGCAGGGGGCAGGAGTACGAGCAGTACTTC. Amino acids: CASSRGQEYEQYF.

In its sample, this clone was seen once. The chain couples TRBV5-5 to TRBJ1-2; maybe TRBD1 (6 bases). V gave up 1 base and J gave up 0 bases, with 19 bases separating them. CDR3 size: 18 residues. CDR1 and CDR2 (germline): SGHKS, YYEKEE (reference sequence). CDR3 in DNA: TGTGCCAGCAGCTTGAGGGTTTTCGGGGGGCCTACTAACTATGGCTACACCTTC. This translates into CASSLRVFGGPTNYGYTF.

This chain joins TRBV27 and TRBJ1-1; no definite D call. V was cut by 0 bases and J by 4 bases, with 12 bases left in between. Germline-derived CDR1 and CDR2 are MNHEY and SMNVEV (reference sequence). The CDR3 has 15 residues. The CDR3 loop is CASSLSPRVRTEAFF. In nucleotides, the CDR3 is TGTGCCAGCAGTTTATCGCCTCGGGTGCGCACTGAAGCTTTCTTT.

The CDR3 region has the DNA TGCGCCAGCAGCTTCGGGCGCGCAGGGGGACCCCCTGAAGCTTTCTTT. Amino acids: CASSFGRAGGPPEAFF. The V gene is TRBV5-1, the J gene TRBJ1-1; TRBD1 aligns across 7 bases. This CDR3 has 16 amino acids. V gave up 2 bases and J gave up 6 bases; unmatched junction bases: 13. The V gene's germline CDR1 is SGHRS and CDR2 YFSETQ.

The table lists this clone with many counts. The chain carries TRBV5-6 and TRBJ1-1; D is unresolved. Trimming took 2 bases from V and 2 from J, leaving 10 bases between them. The CDR3 is made up of 14 amino acids. Germline-derived CDR1 and CDR2 are SGHDT and YYEEEE. The DNA of the CDR3 is TGTGCCAGCAGCTTCGACAACTCCAACACTGAAGCTTTCTTT. Translating gives CASSFDNSNTEAFF.

The chain combines TRBV6-6 with TRBJ2-1; D is possibly TRBD2 (5 bases). The CDR3 runs to 11 residues. The V gene's germline CDR1 is MNHNY and CDR2 SVGAGI (reference sequence). Deletions cut 10 bases from V and 4 bases from J, with 8 bases between. The CDR3 DNA is TGTGCCACTGGACTTTACAATGAGCAGTTCTTC. Residues: CATGLYNEQFF.

The chain is built from TRBV10-2 and TRBJ2-2, with D tentatively TRBD1 (6 bases). Germline CDR1 is WSHSY and CDR2 is SAAADI. There are 14 residues in the CDR3. V dropped 6 bases and J dropped 2 bases, with 10 bases sitting between them. CDR3 sequence (DNA): TGCGCCAGCAGAATCAGGGGAAACACCGGGGAGCTGTTTTTT. Protein sequence: CASRIRGNTGELFF.

This chain connects TRBV11-2 to TRBJ1-2; perhaps TRBD1 as D (5 bases). The germline V gene encodes CDR1 SGHAT and CDR2 FQNNGV. V lost 5 bases, J lost 2 bases, and 27 bases lay in between. The CDR3 is 19 residues long. CDR3 bases: TGTGCCAGCAGCCCCCCGCTTGTGGGGCGGATCGCTTCAAACTATGGCTACACCTTC. This sequence encodes CASSPPLVGRIASNYGYTF.

The gene calls are TRBV30 and TRBJ2-5; 16 bases line up with TRBD2. After removal of 7 bases from V and 7 bases from J, the junction contained 3 bases not matched to a gene. The germline V gene has CDR1 GTSNPN and CDR2 SVGIG (reference sequence). The CDR3 spans 13 residues. CDR3 bases: TGTGCCTCCGGGACTAGCGGGGGGGGGACCCAGTACTTC. It encodes CASGTSGGGTQYF.

This clone was found a few times. This rearrangement joins TRBV7-8 to TRBJ2-7; D is perhaps TRBD1 (5 bases). CDR3 size: 13 residues. Germline lookup yields CDR1 SGHVS and CDR2 FQNEAQ. Trimming left V 1 base short and J 1 base short, with 5 bases between. Here the CDR3 DNA reads TGTGCCAGCAGCTTAGACAGGTCCTACGAGCAGTACTTC. Amino acid sequence: CASSLDRSYEQYF.

The rearrangement uses TRBV5-6 and TRBJ1-1, with TRBD1 matching 7 bases. CDR3 size: 15 residues. The germline CDR1 and CDR2 sequences are SGHDT and YYEEEE. Germline trimming cut 4 bases from V and 1 base from J; bases unmatched to any gene: 7. The DNA for the CDR3 is TGTGCCAGCAGCCTGGCTGGACAGGCGAACACTGAAGCTTTCTTT. Translating gives CASSLAGQANTEAFF.

The chain couples TRBV10-3 to TRBJ2-5; 7 bases align to TRBD2. The J segment lost 2 bases and the V segment lost 9 bases, leaving 9 bases of the junction unmatched. The germline gives CDR1 ENHRY, CDR2 SYGVKD. The CDR3 runs 14 residues. CDR3 nucleotides: TGTGCCATGGCGAGCGGGGTCACGCAAGAGACCCAGTACTTC. Translating gives CAMASGVTQETQYF.

There are a few counts of this clone. CDR3 nucleotide sequence: TGTGCCAGCAGCCTTGGGGACAGGAACACCGGGGAGCTGTTTTTT. It translates to CASSLGDRNTGELFF. The rearrangement uses TRBV3-1 (or the pseudogene TRBV3-2) and TRBJ2-2; 7 bases match TRBD1. This CDR3 comprises 15 residues. Unmatched junction bases numbered 3, after V lost 4 bases and J lost 1 base. Germline V gene lookup returns CDR1 LGHDT and CDR2 YNNKEL (reference sequence).

V and J are TRBV27 and TRBJ2-5; 10 bases line up with TRBD2. With V trimmed by 5 bases and J by 5 bases, 11 bases remained unmatched. There are 16 residues in the CDR3. Germline assignment: CDR1 MNHEY and CDR2 SMNVEV (reference sequence). The CDR3 is CASSLYSGGARETQYF. The CDR3, as DNA: TGTGCCAGCAGTCTCTACAGCGGGGGGGCCCGGGAGACCCAGTACTTC.

The V call is TRBV7-6, the J call TRBJ1-1; D call uncertain. The germline V and J ends were trimmed by 2 bases and 0 bases, with 10 bases remaining between them. CDR1 and CDR2 from the germline V gene are SGHVS and FNYEAQ. The CDR3 runs 15 residues. The CDR3 protein is CASSLWHNMNTEAFF. DNA of the CDR3: TGTGCCAGCAGCTTATGGCACAACATGAACACTGAAGCTTTCTTT.